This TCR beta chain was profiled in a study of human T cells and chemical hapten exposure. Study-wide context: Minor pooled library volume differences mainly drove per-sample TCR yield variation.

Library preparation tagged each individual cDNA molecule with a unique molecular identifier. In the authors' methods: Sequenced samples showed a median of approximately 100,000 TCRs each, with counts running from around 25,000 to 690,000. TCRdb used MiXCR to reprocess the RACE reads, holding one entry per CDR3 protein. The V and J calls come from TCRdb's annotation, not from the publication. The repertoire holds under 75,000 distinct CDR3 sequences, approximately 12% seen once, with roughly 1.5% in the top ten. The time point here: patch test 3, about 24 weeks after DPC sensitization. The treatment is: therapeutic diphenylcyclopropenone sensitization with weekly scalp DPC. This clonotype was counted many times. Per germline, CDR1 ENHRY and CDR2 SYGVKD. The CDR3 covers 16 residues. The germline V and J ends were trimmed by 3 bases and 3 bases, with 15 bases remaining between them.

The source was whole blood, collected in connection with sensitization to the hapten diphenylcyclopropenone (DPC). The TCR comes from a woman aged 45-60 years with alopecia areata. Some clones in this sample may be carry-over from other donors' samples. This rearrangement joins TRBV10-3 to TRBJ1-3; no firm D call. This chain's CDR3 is CAISDVVARGGNTIYF. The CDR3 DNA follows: TGTGCCATCAGTGATGTAGTGGCGAGAGGTGGAAACACCATATATTTT.